Detailed here is one TCR beta chain. Clones were sequenced by immunoSEQ multiplex PCR, and TCRdb holds only the in-frame ones, with some missing. The table shows 100,000 or so clones, with around 90% occurring only once. This entry is derived from a study of blood T cell repertoires in COVID-19. About the research overall: Acute and convalescent COVID-19 samples came from the United States, Italy and Spain. From T cells, B-cell-depleted T cells, or PBMCs came the material, which was cDNA or gDNA.

The germline V and J ends were trimmed by 0 bases and 3 bases, with 11 bases remaining between them. Germline CDR1 and CDR2: LNHDA and SQIVND (reference sequence). The CDR3 runs to 15 residues. Sequencing input: peripheral blood. The chain carries TRBV19 and TRBJ1-1, with unresolved D. The source is a man aged 45 to 65 with acute or convalescent COVID-19. CDR3 in DNA: TGTGCCAGTAGTATAGATGTCGTTGGGCACACTGAAGCTTTCTTT. This codes for CASSIDVVGHTEAFF.